Presented here are 30 T cell receptor beta chains from one specimen sequenced in a study of beta chain features in type 1 diabetes. Expressed TCRB transcripts were sequenced because the entire RNA isolate underwent reverse transcription. Using immunoSEQ multiplex PCR, the repertoire was profiled, and TCRdb retains in-frame clones only, with some absent. The table has some 240,000 clones, about a tenth seen once. Specimen: central memory CD4+ T cells from blood. The receptors here all came from a man aged 18 to 30 in good health.

This clone has a handful of counts. The chain recombines TRBV11-2 with TRBJ2-1; TRBD2 might be the D (6 bases). CDR1 and CDR2 (germline): SGHAT, FQNNGV. Trimming removed 1 base at V and 10 bases at J, with 20 bases between. This CDR3 has 16 amino acids. The CDR3 region has the DNA TGTGCCAGCAGCTTAGCCCCGGGACTGACAGAGGTGGAGCAGTTCTTC. It specifies CASSLAPGLTEVEQFF.

There are a few counts of this clone. J is TRBJ2-3 and V is TRBV30, with D hard to call. Germline values: CDR1 GTSNPN, CDR2 SVGIG (reference sequence). The CDR3 runs 13 residues. Trimming took 4 bases from V and 1 from J, leaving 9 bases between them. The DNA of the CDR3 is TGTGCCTGGACGGTTAAGGGCACAGATACGCAGTATTTT. Translating gives CAWTVKGTDTQYF.

The J gene is TRBJ2-5, the V gene TRBV27; D gene unclear. With 4 bases removed from V and 0 bases from J, the gap between germline ends came to 6 bases. The germline V gene has CDR1 MNHEY and CDR2 SMNVEV (reference sequence). The CDR3 runs 13 residues. The CDR3 region is CASSSVYQETQYF. CDR3 coding DNA: TGTGCCAGCAGTTCTGTCTACCAAGAGACCCAGTACTTC.

This chain joins TRBV7-6 and TRBJ1-1, with D perhaps matching TRBD1 (5 bases). Between the trimmed V and J ends, which lost 5 bases and 8 bases, there was a span of 15 bases. This CDR3 comprises 13 residues. The germline V gene has CDR1 SGHVS and CDR2 FNYEAQ. CDR3 in DNA: TGTGCCAGCAGCCCGGGACCGAGAAGAGAAGCTTTCTTT. It yields the protein CASSPGPRREAFF.

This clone was seen a few times. V usage is TRBV6-5 and J usage is TRBJ2-3; D ambiguous. The V end was cut by 0 bases, the J end by 5 bases, with 15 bases between. The CDR3 is 16 residues long. Germline assignment: CDR1 MNHEY and CDR2 SVGAGI. The CDR3 nucleotides are TGTGCCAGCAGTTACTCGAGAAACTCCTCCCAAGATACGCAGTATTTT. Protein product: CASSYSRNSSQDTQYF.

In DNA, the CDR3 is TGTGCCAGCAGCTTAGGAGCCAGAGCCTACGAGCAGTACTTC. It specifies CASSLGARAYEQYF. The rearrangement joins TRBV7-2 to TRBJ2-7, with unresolved D. Trimming stripped 1 base from V and 2 bases from J, with 9 bases between. The CDR3 extends over 14 amino acids. From germline, CDR1 is SGHTA and CDR2 FQGNSA.

This chain connects TRBV14 to TRBJ2-7; no clear D gene. This CDR3 is built from 13 residues. Per germline, CDR1 SGHDN and CDR2 FVKESK. V was trimmed by 1 base and J by 0 bases, leaving 4 bases between them. The CDR3 DNA follows: TGTGCCAGCAGCCAAGGACACTCCTACGAGCAGTACTTC. Encoded protein: CASSQGHSYEQYF.

The chain carries TRBV15 and TRBJ2-7; 11 bases are a match to TRBD2. The V segment lost 5 bases and the J segment 7 bases; nucleotides outside the gene matches: 19. The length of the CDR3 is 18 residues. Germline V gene lookup returns CDR1 LNHNV and CDR2 YYDKDF (reference sequence). CDR3 DNA: TGTGCCACCAGCGGTTCCCTAGGACTAGCGGGCTGGGGTCAGGAGCAGTACTTC. The encoded protein is CATSGSLGLAGWGQEQYF.

This clone appeared a few times. The chain joins TRBV27 to TRBJ1-2; 11 bases map to TRBD1. The germline gives CDR1 MNHEY, CDR2 SMNVEV (reference sequence). The CDR3 length is 14 residues. With V trimmed by 5 bases and J by 2 bases, 1 base remained unmatched. CDR3 residues: CASSRDRGNYGYTF. The CDR3 DNA follows: TGTGCCAGCAGTAGGGACAGGGGGAACTATGGCTACACCTTC.

The chain carries TRBV2 and TRBJ2-5; perhaps D is TRBD1 or TRBD2 (5 bases each). The CDR3 consists of 13 residues. Germline values: CDR1 SNHLY, CDR2 FYNNEI. V was cut by 7 bases and J by 5 bases, with 14 bases left in between. The CDR3 loop reads CASNQGAWETQYF. The CDR3 DNA reads TGTGCCAGCAATCAGGGAGCGTGGGAGACCCAGTACTTC.

This clone was counted ten times or more. The rearrangement uses TRBV28 and TRBJ2-7; 7 bases match TRBD1. Germline V CDR1 and CDR2: MDHEN, SYDVKM. J lost 0 bases, V lost 8 bases, and 7 bases had no gene match. This CDR3 has 14 residues. CDR3 loop: CASESTGFSYEQYF. As DNA, the CDR3 is TGTGCCAGCGAATCGACAGGGTTCTCCTACGAGCAGTACTTC.

This chain links TRBV7-3 with TRBJ2-1; 8 nucleotides match TRBD1. Germline V gene sequence: CDR1 SGHTA, CDR2 FQGTGA. V lost 10 bases to trimming and J lost 7 bases; unmatched junction nucleotides: 12. This CDR3 region has 14 residues. The CDR3 loop is CATSPGQAGNEQFF. CDR3 coding DNA: TGTGCCACTTCCCCGGGACAGGCGGGTAATGAGCAGTTCTTC.

The CDR3 is CASSLSLGRGQGAYGYTF. CDR3 sequence (DNA): TGTGCCAGCAGCTTAAGTCTAGGGAGGGGACAGGGCGCCTATGGCTACACCTTC. This chain connects TRBV7-2 to TRBJ1-2; 9 bases line up with TRBD1. CDR3 length: 18 residues. Germline CDR1 is SGHTA and CDR2 is FQGNSA. Germline trimming cut 2 bases from V and 4 bases from J; bases unmatched to any gene: 14.

The chain recombines TRBV9 with TRBJ2-5; D uncertain. This CDR3 is built from 13 residues. CDR1 and CDR2 from the germline V gene are SGDLS and YYNGEE. V lost 0 bases to trimming and J lost 5 bases, with 8 bases between them. The CDR3 DNA reads TGTGCCAGCAGCGTAGCCGGGCGGGAGACCCAGTACTTC. Protein product: CASSVAGRETQYF.

This clone has just a few counts. For the CDR3, the DNA is TGTGCCTGGATCGGAGCCGGCTCCTCTGGAAACACCATATATTTT. Translating gives CAWIGAGSSGNTIYF. The V and J genes are TRBV30 and TRBJ1-3, with D hard to call. V lost 4 bases, J lost 0 bases, and 13 bases lay in between. The CDR3 runs 15 residues. Germline loops: CDR1 GTSNPN, CDR2 SVGIG (reference sequence).

This clone has only a few counts. V gene TRBV7-2 combines with J gene TRBJ2-3; no reliable D call. Germline CDR1 reads SGHTA; CDR2 reads FQGNSA. This CDR3 contains 16 residues. The ends were cut back, 4 bases at V and 1 base at J, with 15 bases in the middle. The CDR3 reads CASSSSVGRGTDTQYF. DNA of the CDR3: TGTGCCAGCAGCTCGTCAGTCGGTCGGGGCACAGATACGCAGTATTTT.

In this sample, this clone turned up a few times. The chain employs TRBV19 and TRBJ2-1, with D hard to call. V gave up 5 bases and J gave up 2 bases, with 7 bases separating them. CDR3 length: 13 residues. The germline V gene encodes CDR1 LNHDA and CDR2 SQIVND (reference sequence). CDR3 coding DNA: TGTGCCAGTAGTGCCGTAGCCTACAATGAGCAGTTCTTC. This translates into CASSAVAYNEQFF.

This clone has only a few counts. The chain carries TRBV30 and TRBJ2-1, with 9 nucleotides matching TRBD2. Germline CDR1 GTSNPN, CDR2 SVGIG (reference sequence). With V trimmed by 2 bases and J by 6 bases, 8 bases remained unmatched. This CDR3 contains 15 residues. The CDR3 spells CAWSLLETSGNEQFF. Written as DNA, the CDR3 is TGTGCCTGGAGTCTACTAGAGACTAGCGGCAATGAGCAGTTCTTC. The complete variable domain, with remaining parts taken from reference TRBV30 and TRBJ2-1, reads SQTIHQWPATLVQPVGSPLSLECTVEGTSNPNLYWYRQAAGRGLQLLFYSVGIGQISSEVPQNLSASRPQDRQFILSSKKLLLSDSGFYLCAWSLLETSGNEQFFGPGTRLTVL.

This clone was counted only a few times. The rearrangement links TRBV7-2 to TRBJ2-1; D not resolved. V was clipped by 2 bases and J by 1 base, with 9 bases between them. Per germline, CDR1 SGHTA and CDR2 FQGNSA. The CDR3 has 15 residues. The CDR3 DNA reads TGTGCCAGCAGCTTACGGAGTAGGTCCTACAATGAGCAGTTCTTC. Amino acids: CASSLRSRSYNEQFF. The full variable domain, with the rest looked up from reference TRBV7-2 and TRBJ2-1, is GAGVSQSPSNKVTEKGKDVELRCDPISGHTALYWYRQSLGQGLEFLIYFQGNSAPDKSGLPSDRFSAERTGGSVSTLTIQRTQQEDSAVYLCASSLRSRSYNEQFFGPGTRLTVL.

This clone was counted ten times or more. J is TRBJ1-1 and V is TRBV5-4; 8 bases agree with TRBD1. Germline CDR1 reads SGHNT; CDR2 reads YYREEE (reference sequence). Losses at the gene ends were 1 base for V and 0 bases for J; bases not matched to a gene: 5. The CDR3 spans 16 residues. The CDR3 is CASSLSGQGMNTEAFF. CDR3 DNA: TGTGCCAGCAGCTTGAGCGGACAGGGAATGAACACTGAAGCTTTCTTT.

This clone was seen a few times. V usage is TRBV6-5 and J usage is TRBJ2-2; 7 bases agree with TRBD2. Trimming removed 6 bases from V and 4 bases from J; junction bases left unmatched: 5. This CDR3 region has 14 residues. The germline V gene encodes CDR1 MNHEY and CDR2 SVGAGI. The CDR3 coding sequence is TGTGCCAGCAGAAGTCCTAGCGGCACCGGGGAGCTGTTTTTT. Translated: CASRSPSGTGELFF.

This clone was picked up a small number of times. V is TRBV11-2 and J is TRBJ1-4; 7 nucleotides line up with TRBD1. Trimming took 3 bases from V and 8 from J; bases not matched to a gene: 6. In germline, CDR1 is SGHAT, CDR2 FQNNGV. The CDR3 is made up of 14 amino acids. Here the CDR3 DNA reads TGTGCCAGCAGCTTTGACAGGGTGGACGAAAAACTGTTTTTT. It translates to CASSFDRVDEKLFF.

This clone has more than one count but fewer than ten. The chain has TRBV29-1 and TRBJ1-1, with unresolved D. The CDR3 runs to 11 residues. From germline, CDR1 is SQVTM and CDR2 ANQGSEA. V lost 7 bases, J lost 3 bases, and 9 bases lay in between. The CDR3 region has the DNA TGCAGCGGAAGGGTAGACACTGAAGCTTTCTTT. Translation: CSGRVDTEAFF.

This clone was seen only once. This CDR3 is CASGLGQGGETQYF. The CDR3 DNA reads TGTGCTAGTGGTCTTGGACAGGGCGGAGAGACCCAGTACTTC. The gene calls are TRBV12-5 and TRBJ2-5, with 8 bases identical to TRBD1. Germline CDR1 LGHNT, CDR2 FRNRAP. This CDR3 has 14 amino acids. V dropped 5 bases and J dropped 4; count of bases not matched to a gene: 6.

On this clone: A much larger clone is a single base away; this may be a read error. The sample contains more than one DNA sequence encoding this CDR3. The chain employs TRBV5-1 and TRBJ2-1, with 12 bases that match TRBD2. Trimming took 5 bases from V and 7 from J; bases not matched to a gene: 7. The germline gives CDR1 SGHRS, CDR2 YFSETQ. The CDR3 loop spans 15 amino acids. The CDR3 coding sequence is TGCGCCAGCAGGCTAGCGGGAGGGCCGTTGAATGAGCAGTTCTTC. Translation: CASRLAGGPLNEQFF.

The V and J genes are TRBV18 and TRBJ2-7; 7 bases are shared with TRBD1. From germline, CDR1 is KGHSH and CDR2 LQKENI. The ends lost 5 bases at V and 7 bases at J; junction bases unmatched: 11. CDR3 length equals 14 residues. CDR3 sequence reads: CASSERQGNWEQYF. CDR3 bases: TGTGCCAGCTCAGAACGACAGGGTAATTGGGAGCAGTACTTC.

Only a few counts were recorded for this clone. The chain links TRBV5-6 to TRBJ1-5, with a tentative D call TRBD1 (5 bases). The germline gives CDR1 SGHDT, CDR2 YYEEEE. The CDR3 runs 18 residues. V was clipped by 0 bases and J by 1 base, with 17 bases between them. CDR3 loop: CASSLGGVLTGSNQPQHF. The CDR3 DNA is TGTGCCAGCAGCTTGGGGGGCGTCCTGACCGGGAGCAATCAGCCCCAGCATTTT.

Only a few counts were recorded for this clone. The chain links TRBV7-9 to TRBJ2-2, with 8 bases matching TRBD2. The CDR3 is 16 residues long. The germline V gene has CDR1 SEHNR and CDR2 FQNEAQ (reference sequence). After removal of 4 bases from V and 3 bases from J, the junction contained 7 bases not matched to a gene. CDR3: CASSSPGLVYTGELFF. CDR3 DNA: TGTGCCAGCAGCTCTCCGGGACTAGTCTACACCGGGGAGCTGTTTTTT.

For this clone: This CDR3 is also generated by other DNA sequences in the sample. This chain uses TRBV7-9 with TRBJ2-2; 9 positions agree with TRBD2. The junction had 4 bases not matched to a gene; V was cut back by 5 bases and J by 6 bases. Germline CDR1 reads SEHNR; CDR2 reads FQNEAQ (reference sequence). This CDR3 comprises 14 residues. The CDR3 sequence: CASSLGLAAGELFF. The CDR3 nucleotides are TGTGCCAGCAGCCTGGGACTAGCCGCCGGGGAGCTGTTTTTT.

The J gene is TRBJ2-3, the V gene TRBV25-1; 9 bases line up with TRBD1. Looked up from germline, CDR1 is MGHDK and CDR2 is SYGVNS. Trimming removed 0 bases from V and 7 bases from J; junction bases left unmatched: 5. This CDR3 contains 15 residues. The CDR3 here is CASSEYRGQGNTQYF. For the CDR3, the DNA is TGTGCCAGCAGTGAATACCGGGGACAGGGAAATACGCAGTATTTT.